This entry lists 17 T cell receptor beta chains sequenced from one sample in a study of shared clonotypes between healthy human individuals. The data were produced by immunoSEQ multiplex PCR, yet TCRdb's version contains in-frame clones alone and is incomplete. Among 2,500,000 or so clones listed, 80% to 95% were seen once. The specimen sequenced was naive CD4+ T cells from PBMCs. Subset given: CD45RA+ positively selected. Receptors originate from a man aged 18 to 29 in good health. Some clones in this sample may be carry-over from other donors' samples.

To note about this clone: This specimen includes other DNA sequences encoding the same CDR3. CDR3 coding DNA: TGTGCCAGCAGTCCCCCGGGAGGGTCCAATCAGCCCCAGCATTTT. Translated: CASSPPGGSNQPQHF. This chain uses TRBV28 with TRBJ1-5; no firm D call. Trimming shortened V by 5 bases and J by 3 bases, and 14 bases separated the two germline ends. The CDR3 runs to 15 residues. From germline, CDR1 is MDHEN and CDR2 SYDVKM.

This clone was detected once. The V gene is TRBV7-2, the J gene TRBJ2-1; TRBD2 matches 10 bases. CDR3 size: 15 residues. The germline CDR1 and CDR2 sequences are SGHTA and FQGNSA. With V trimmed by 5 bases and J by 2 bases, 3 bases remained unmatched. DNA for the CDR3: TGTGCCAGCAGCCCAGCGGGAGGGCCCTACAATGAGCAGTTCTTC. Its protein product is CASSPAGGPYNEQFF.

The chain links TRBV7-9 to TRBJ2-2; D possibly corresponds to TRBD2 (6 bases). The CDR3 covers 17 residues. The ends were cut back, 1 base at V and 0 bases at J, with 12 bases in the middle. Per the germline V gene, CDR1 is SEHNR and CDR2 is FQNEAQ (reference sequence). The CDR3 nucleotides read TGTGCCAGCAGCTTAGAGGTATCGGGGGCGAACACCGGGGAGCTGTTTTTT. The encoded protein is CASSLEVSGANTGELFF.

This chain connects TRBV28 to TRBJ1-1; D is ambiguous. Germline CDR1 and CDR2: MDHEN and SYDVKM. Deletions cut 5 bases from V and 3 bases from J, with 16 bases between. There are 15 residues in the CDR3. Written as DNA, the CDR3 is TGTGCCAGCAGTCGAACGACCGGGCTTTACACTGAAGCTTTCTTT. Translated: CASSRTTGLYTEAFF.

The rearrangement links TRBV7-2 to TRBJ2-7, with no clear D. Germline values: CDR1 SGHTA, CDR2 FQGNSA. Trimming removed 9 bases from V and 2 bases from J, with 14 bases in between. The CDR3 is made up of 13 amino acids. The CDR3 loop reads CASQTRPPYEQYF. The CDR3 DNA is TGTGCCAGTCAAACCAGGCCCCCCTACGAGCAGTACTTC. Looking up the rest from reference TRBV7-2 and TRBJ2-7 gives the full variable domain: GAGVSQSPSNKVTEKGKDVELRCDPISGHTALYWYRQSLGQGLEFLIYFQGNSAPDKSGLPSDRFSAERTGGSVSTLTIQRTQQEDSAVYLCASQTRPPYEQYFGPGTRLTVT.

The DNA of the CDR3 is TGCGCCAGCAGCTTGGACCCGGGGGCTACCGGGGAGCTGTTTTTT. Protein sequence: CASSLDPGATGELFF. The V gene is TRBV5-1, the J gene TRBJ2-2, with D perhaps being TRBD1 or TRBD2 (6 bases each). V was clipped by 0 bases and J by 5 bases, with 11 bases between them. CDR1 and CDR2 (germline): SGHRS, YFSETQ. The CDR3 spans 15 residues.

This chain joins TRBV30 and TRBJ2-1; 8 bases align to TRBD2. This CDR3 is built from 16 residues. V was pared by 6 bases and J by 8 bases, with 18 bases of the junction left unmatched. Looked up from germline, CDR1 is GTSNPN and CDR2 is SVGIG (reference sequence). The CDR3 reads CACQRPGTRINHEQFF. The CDR3 DNA sequence: TGTGCCTGTCAGAGACCCGGGACTAGGATCAACCATGAGCAGTTCTTC.

The chain recombines TRBV7-9 with TRBJ2-5; D is undetermined. The CDR3 consists of 15 residues. Germline CDR1 reads SEHNR; CDR2 reads FQNEAQ (reference sequence). Trimming took 1 base from V and 5 from J, leaving 14 bases between them. CDR3 sequence: CASSLGVGSAETQYF. In DNA form, the CDR3 reads TGTGCCAGCAGCTTAGGCGTTGGGTCTGCGGAGACCCAGTACTTC.

This clone was seen once. The J gene is TRBJ1-2, the V gene TRBV28; 7 nucleotides agree with TRBD1. In germline, CDR1 is MDHEN, CDR2 SYDVKM. V shed 3 bases, J shed 4 bases, and the junction held 8 bases outside the gene matches. This CDR3 has 15 residues. This CDR3 reads CASSLSPGQLYGYTF. CDR3 nucleotides: TGTGCCAGCAGTTTGAGTCCGGGACAGCTCTATGGCTACACCTTC.

The chain uses TRBV13 and TRBJ1-4; the D gene is possibly TRBD1 (5 bases). Germline CDR1 PRHDT, CDR2 FYEKMQ (reference sequence). The ends were cut back, 2 bases at V and 1 base at J, with 11 bases in the middle. CDR3 size: 16 residues. The CDR3 sequence: CASSLIPRETNEKLFF. The CDR3 DNA sequence: TGTGCCAGCAGCTTAATCCCCAGGGAAACTAATGAAAAACTGTTTTTT.

This sequence joins TRBV11-2 and TRBJ2-7; 10 bases agree with TRBD1. Looked up from germline, CDR1 is SGHAT and CDR2 is FQNNGV. J gave up 6 bases and V 5 bases, and 13 bases lay outside the gene matches. The CDR3 contains 16 residues. The CDR3 here is CASSIILGTGVLEQYF. The CDR3 DNA follows: TGTGCCAGCAGCATAATCCTGGGGACAGGGGTTCTCGAGCAGTACTTC.

The chain recombines TRBV7-2 with TRBJ2-1; tentative D call: TRBD1 (5 bases). In germline, CDR1 is SGHTA, CDR2 FQGNSA. The CDR3 contains 16 residues. The ends were cut back, 1 base at V and 6 bases at J, with 16 bases in the middle. CDR3 sequence reads: CASSLVGLSSLNEQFF. In DNA form, the CDR3 reads TGTGCCAGCAGCTTAGTGGGGCTTAGTTCTCTCAATGAGCAGTTCTTC. The full variable domain, its missing parts supplied by reference TRBV7-2 and TRBJ2-1, is GAGVSQSPSNKVTEKGKDVELRCDPISGHTALYWYRQSLGQGLEFLIYFQGNSAPDKSGLPSDRFSAERTGGSVSTLTIQRTQQEDSAVYLCASSLVGLSSLNEQFFGPGTRLTVL.

J is TRBJ2-1 and V is TRBV5-1; TRBD2 agrees at 7 bases. The CDR3 consists of 15 residues. With 3 bases clipped from V and 3 bases from J, the junction kept 6 bases outside the gene matches. The V gene's germline CDR1 is SGHRS and CDR2 YFSETQ. This chain's CDR3 is CASSSAAGVYNEQFF. CDR3 nucleotide sequence: TGCGCCAGCAGCTCGGCGGCGGGAGTCTACAATGAGCAGTTCTTC.

This chain connects TRBV18 to TRBJ2-7, with D tentatively TRBD1 (6 bases). V lost 4 bases to trimming and J lost 0 bases, with 13 bases between them. CDR1 and CDR2 from the germline V gene are KGHSH and LQKENI. The CDR3 is made up of 15 amino acids. CDR3: CASSLAQGSSYEQYF. CDR3 nucleotide sequence: TGTGCCAGCTCACTTGCTCAGGGGAGCTCCTACGAGCAGTACTTC.

J is TRBJ2-5 and V is TRBV5-4, with D unresolved. The V end was cut by 4 bases, the J end by 5 bases, with 12 bases between. Germline CDR1 reads SGHNT; CDR2 reads YYREEE (reference sequence). The CDR3 consists of 13 residues. CDR3 sequence reads: CASSPPFGETQYF. CDR3 in DNA: TGTGCCAGCAGCCCCCCGTTTGGGGAGACCCAGTACTTC.

The CDR3 bases are TGTGCCAGCAGCTCAAGACAGGGAGTGAGCAATCAGCCCCAGCATTTT. Translated, it gives CASSSRQGVSNQPQHF. The chain joins TRBV7-8 to TRBJ1-5; 7 nucleotides align to TRBD1. The CDR3 totals 16 residues. Trimming at V came to 4 bases and at J to 1 base, leaving 7 bases not matched to a gene. Germline lookup yields CDR1 SGHVS and CDR2 FQNEAQ.

CDR3 region: CASSLEARGSGNEQFF. The CDR3 DNA reads as TGCGCCAGCAGCTTGGAAGCCAGGGGAAGTGGCAATGAGCAGTTCTTC. The chain combines TRBV5-1 with TRBJ2-1, with D maybe TRBD1 (6 bases). Looked up from germline, CDR1 is SGHRS and CDR2 is YFSETQ. V lost 0 bases and J lost 6, with 16 bases in between. The CDR3 has 16 amino acids.